One and the same sample provided the 16 T cell receptor beta chains below, sequenced in a study of brain metastases from non-small cell lung cancer. Sequenced by immunoSEQ multiplex PCR; TCRdb stores in-frame clones only, minus some. Of some 3,000 clones in the sample, approximately 82% are singletons; the top ten hold roughly 9.2%. Sequencing used tissue from a brain metastasis. Source of these receptors: a donor over 35 with non-small cell lung cancer.

The V and J genes are TRBV10-3 and TRBJ2-5, with D possibly TRBD1 on 5 matching bases. Germline assignment: CDR1 ENHRY and CDR2 SYGVKD. This CDR3 region has 13 residues. The V end was cut by 7 bases, the J end by 5 bases, with 14 bases between. The CDR3 coding sequence is TGTGCCATCAATAACACCCCAGGGGAGACCCAGTACTTC. As protein: CAINNTPGETQYF.

By sample fraction, this clone is large. The identical CDR3 is also encoded by other nucleotide sequences in the sample. The rearrangement links TRBV28 to TRBJ1-5; D remains unclear. This CDR3 region has 14 residues. CDR1 MDHEN and CDR2 SYDVKM come from the germline V gene. The V gene lost 3 bases and the J gene lost 2 bases, with 8 bases spanning the gap. The CDR3 DNA reads TGTGCCAGCAGTTTCAATTGGGGCAATCAGCCCCAGCATTTT. Translation: CASSFNWGNQPQHF. Based on the CDR3 plus reference TRBV28 and TRBJ1-5, the full variable domain is DVKVTQSSRYLVKRTGEKVFLECVQDMDHENMFWYRQDPGLGLRLIYFSYDVKMKEKGDIPEGYSVSREKKERFSLILESASTNQTSMYLCASSFNWGNQPQHFGDGTRLSIL.

This clone is large in the sample. The chain couples TRBV30 to TRBJ2-5; D uncertain. Germline V lookup: CDR1 GTSNPN, CDR2 SVGIG (reference sequence). V dropped 0 bases and J dropped 7 bases, with 6 bases sitting between them. This CDR3 is built from 11 residues. The CDR3 sequence is CAWSVGGTQYF. CDR3 in DNA: TGTGCCTGGAGTGTAGGTGGGACCCAGTACTTC.

The chain recombines TRBV19 with TRBJ2-5, with 9 positions matching TRBD2. CDR1 and CDR2 (germline): LNHDA, SQIVND (reference sequence). CDR3 length equals 13 residues. Trimming at V came to 8 bases and at J to 5 bases, leaving 6 bases not matched to a gene. CDR3 bases: TGTGCCAGTTCCGCGGGAGGGTGGGAGACCCAGTACTTC. Protein sequence: CASSAGGWETQYF. The full variable domain, with the rest looked up from reference TRBV19 and TRBJ2-5, is DGGITQSPKYLFRKEGQNVTLSCEQNLNHDAMYWYRQDPGQGLRLIYYSQIVNDFQKGDIAEGYSVSREKKESFPLTVTSAQKNPTAFYLCASSAGGWETQYFGPGTRLLVL.

This clone was counted a few times. The J gene is TRBJ1-5, the V gene TRBV9, with D possibly TRBD1 on 5 matching bases. The CDR3 is 14 amino acids. Per the germline V gene, CDR1 is SGDLS and CDR2 is YYNGEE. V was pared by 0 bases and J by 3 bases, with 7 bases between. The CDR3 here is CASSVGGPNQPQHF. CDR3 nucleotide sequence: TGTGCCAGCAGCGTAGGGGGCCCCAATCAGCCCCAGCATTTT. The full variable domain, its missing parts supplied by reference TRBV9 and TRBJ1-5, is DSGVTQTPKHLITATGQRVTLRCSPRSGDLSVYWYQQSLDQGLQFLIQYYNGEERAKGNILERFSAQQFPDLHSELNLSSLELGDSALYFCASSVGGPNQPQHFGDGTRLSIL.

The J gene is TRBJ1-2, the V gene TRBV6-5; D might be TRBD1 (6 bases). Trimming stripped 5 bases from V and 8 bases from J, with 18 bases between. There are 14 residues in the CDR3. Germline V gives CDR1 MNHEY, CDR2 SVGAGI. The CDR3 here is CASSPPDRTGGYTF. The DNA of the CDR3 is TGTGCCAGCAGTCCCCCCGACAGGACCGGCGGCTACACCTTC.

The CDR3 DNA follows: TGTGCCAGCAGTCCGCACCGACAGGGTGATAAGGCTTTCTTT. Its translation: CASSPHRQGDKAFF. The chain has TRBV28 and TRBJ1-1, with TRBD1 matching over 7 bases. J gave up 11 bases and V 5 bases, and 14 bases lay outside the gene matches. The CDR3 extends over 14 amino acids. The germline gives CDR1 MDHEN, CDR2 SYDVKM. The full variable domain, its missing parts supplied by reference TRBV28 and TRBJ1-1, is DVKVTQSSRYLVKRTGEKVFLECVQDMDHENMFWYRQDPGLGLRLIYFSYDVKMKEKGDIPEGYSVSREKKERFSLILESASTNQTSMYLCASSPHRQGDKAFFGQGTRLTVV.

This clone has only a few counts. V gene TRBV5-1 combines with J gene TRBJ1-1; D may be TRBD1 (5 bases). The V end lost 4 bases, the J end lost 0 bases, and 7 bases lay between the germline ends. The CDR3 contains 13 residues. Germline V gene lookup returns CDR1 SGHRS and CDR2 YFSETQ. The CDR3 bases are TGCGCCAGCAGCGGGGGTATGAACACTGAAGCTTTCTTT. Residues: CASSGGMNTEAFF.

The chain is built from TRBV19 and TRBJ2-4; D is perhaps TRBD1 or TRBD2 (5 bases each). The V and J ends lost 4 bases and 3 bases respectively, with 10 bases between them. Germline CDR1 reads LNHDA; CDR2 reads SQIVND (reference sequence). The CDR3 is 14 amino acids. The CDR3 spells CASSRGYVKNIQYF. In nucleotides, the CDR3 is TGTGCCAGTAGTAGGGGGTATGTCAAAAACATTCAGTACTTC.

In this sample, this clone turned up once. The chain joins TRBV18 to TRBJ2-7, with 8 bases fitting TRBD1. This CDR3 region has 14 residues. Germline CDR1 KGHSH, CDR2 LQKENI. V dropped 3 bases and J dropped 3; count of bases not matched to a gene: 4. In DNA form, the CDR3 reads TGTGCCAGCTCACCTCGGGACAGGAGCTACGAGCAGTACTTC. This encodes CASSPRDRSYEQYF.

The rearrangement uses TRBV3-1 (or the pseudogene TRBV3-2) and TRBJ2-2, with no clear D. Per the germline V gene, CDR1 is LGHDT and CDR2 is YNNKEL (reference sequence). V was pared by 2 bases and J by 8 bases, with 9 bases between. This CDR3 has 13 residues. CDR3 DNA sequence: TGTGCCAGCAGCCAAAGTTTAGGAGGGGAGCTGTTTTTT. Its protein product is CASSQSLGGELFF.

The rearrangement uses TRBV5-5 and TRBJ1-5; 10 positions match TRBD1. Germline V lookup: CDR1 SGHKS, CDR2 YYEKEE (reference sequence). The J segment lost 10 bases and the V segment lost 4 bases, leaving 5 bases of the junction unmatched. The CDR3 loop spans 13 amino acids. The CDR3 DNA reads as TGTGCCAGCAGCGGGACAGGGGATGGACCCCAGCATTTT. Protein: CASSGTGDGPQHF.

This clone showed up just once. This rearrangement joins TRBV18 to TRBJ2-7; D is possibly TRBD1 or TRBD2 (5 bases each). This CDR3 comprises 14 residues. The germline CDR1 and CDR2 sequences are KGHSH and LQKENI. The CDR3 protein is CTNSPTPVGGEQYF. The CDR3 DNA reads TGTACCAACTCACCGACCCCCGTTGGGGGCGAGCAGTACTTC.

The chain uses TRBV28 and TRBJ1-2; 9 nucleotides align to TRBD1. V dropped 7 bases and J dropped 4; count of bases not matched to a gene: 10. The germline gives CDR1 MDHEN, CDR2 SYDVKM. The CDR3 consists of 15 residues. CDR3: CASNRPQTGGYGYTF. The CDR3, as DNA: TGTGCCAGCAACCGACCCCAGACAGGGGGCTATGGCTACACCTTC.

The chain is built from TRBV19 and TRBJ1-5; the D is unclear. Looked up from germline, CDR1 is LNHDA and CDR2 is SQIVND (reference sequence). V lost 5 bases and J lost 8, with 10 bases in between. CDR3 length: 12 residues. DNA of the CDR3: TGTGCCAGTAGTCCCCTCCGTAAGCCCCAGCATTTT. Protein product: CASSPLRKPQHF.

The chain has TRBV2 and TRBJ1-2, with D perhaps matching TRBD1 (5 bases). The CDR3 covers 15 residues. The V end lost 4 bases, the J end lost 7 bases, and 19 bases lay between the germline ends. Germline lookup yields CDR1 SNHLY and CDR2 FYNNEI. CDR3 bases: TGTGCCAGCAGTGTCAAATCGGGGGACGGCGGTGGCTACACCTTC. Protein: CASSVKSGDGGGYTF.